This T cell receptor (beta chain) stems from a study of shared clonotypes between healthy human individuals. Sequencing was performed with immunoSEQ multiplex PCR; in TCRdb, only in-frame clones are kept and a portion is missing. This table has under 1 million clones, roughly 92% appearing once. Per germline, CDR1 SGDLS and CDR2 YYNGEE. The V end lost 4 bases, the J end lost 0 bases, and 14 bases lay between the germline ends. The CDR3 loop spans 15 amino acids. In the naive CD8 group, cells lacked CD45RO and were positively selected for CCR7, so terminally differentiated effector memory CD45RA+ cells were left out. Findings and caveats of the study: A generally larger estimated richness was seen in naive subsets than in memory subsets. Clonotypes which were not shared had lower generation probabilities than clonotypes that all four donors shared. The authors expected sequencing depth to affect clonotype sharing among donors. Represented diversity, genetic and exposure-history alike, was limited by few donors.

Of note for this clone: The antigen remains undetermined.

The sequencing input was naive CD8+ T cells sorted from blood. This TCR was sampled from a man younger than 45 in good health. The V and J genes are TRBV9 and TRBJ2-7, with a weak D call TRBD1 (5 bases). The CDR3 here is CASSPHTTASYEQYF. For the CDR3, the DNA is TGTGCCAGCAGCCCACACACGACAGCCTCCTACGAGCAGTACTTC. Drawing the rest from reference TRBV9 and TRBJ2-7, the complete variable domain is DSGVTQTPKHLITATGQRVTLRCSPRSGDLSVYWYQQSLDQGLQFLIQYYNGEERAKGNILERFSAQQFPDLHSELNLSSLELGDSALYFCASSPHTTASYEQYFGPGTRLTVT.